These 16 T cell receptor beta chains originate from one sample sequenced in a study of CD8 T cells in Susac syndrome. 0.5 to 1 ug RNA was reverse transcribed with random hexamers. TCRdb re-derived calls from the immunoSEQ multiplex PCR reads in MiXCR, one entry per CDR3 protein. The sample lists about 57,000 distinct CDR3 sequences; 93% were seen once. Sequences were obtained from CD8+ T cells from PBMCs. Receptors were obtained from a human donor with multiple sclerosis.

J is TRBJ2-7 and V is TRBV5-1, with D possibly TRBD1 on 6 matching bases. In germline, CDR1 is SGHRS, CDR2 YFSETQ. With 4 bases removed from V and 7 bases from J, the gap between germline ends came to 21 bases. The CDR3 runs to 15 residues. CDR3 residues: CASSPSRQAPREQYF. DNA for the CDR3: TGCGCCAGCAGCCCATCGAGACAGGCTCCTAGGGAGCAGTACTTC. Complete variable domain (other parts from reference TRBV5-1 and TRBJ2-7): KAGVTQTPRYLIKTRGQQVTLSCSPISGHRSVSWYQQTPGQGLQFLFEYFSETQRNKGNFPGRFSGRQFSNSRSEMNVSTLELGDSALYLCASSPSRQAPREQYFGPGTRLTVT.

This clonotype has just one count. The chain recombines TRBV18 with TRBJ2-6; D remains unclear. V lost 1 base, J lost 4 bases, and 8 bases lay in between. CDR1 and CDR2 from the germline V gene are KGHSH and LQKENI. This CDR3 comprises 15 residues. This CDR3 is CASSPQVSGANVLTF. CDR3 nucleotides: TGTGCCAGCTCACCACAGGTTTCCGGGGCCAACGTCCTGACTTTC.

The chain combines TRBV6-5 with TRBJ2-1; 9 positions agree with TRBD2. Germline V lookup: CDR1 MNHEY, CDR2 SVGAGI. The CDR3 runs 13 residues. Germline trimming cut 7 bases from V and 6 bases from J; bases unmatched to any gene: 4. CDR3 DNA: TGTGCCAGCACTAGCGGGGCTCCCAATGAGCAGTTCTTC. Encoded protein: CASTSGAPNEQFF.

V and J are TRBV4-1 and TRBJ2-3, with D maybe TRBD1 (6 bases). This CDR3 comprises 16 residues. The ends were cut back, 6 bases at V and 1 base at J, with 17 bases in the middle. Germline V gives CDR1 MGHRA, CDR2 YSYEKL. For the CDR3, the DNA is TGCGCCAGCAGTCCGAGGGGGTCAGGGGGCACAGATACGCAGTATTTT. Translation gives CASSPRGSGGTDTQYF.

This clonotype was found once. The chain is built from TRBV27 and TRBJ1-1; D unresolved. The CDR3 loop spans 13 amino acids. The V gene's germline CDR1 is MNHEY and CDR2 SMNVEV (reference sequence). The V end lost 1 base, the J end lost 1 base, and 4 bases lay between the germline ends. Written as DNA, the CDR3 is TGTGCCAGCAGTTTATGGCCGAACACTGAAGCTTTCTTT. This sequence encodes CASSLWPNTEAFF.

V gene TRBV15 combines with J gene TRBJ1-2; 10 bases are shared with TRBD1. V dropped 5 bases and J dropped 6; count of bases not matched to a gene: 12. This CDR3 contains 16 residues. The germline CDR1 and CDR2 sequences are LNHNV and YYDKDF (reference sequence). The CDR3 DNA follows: TGTGCCACCAGCCGGGGACAGGGGATTGAAGAGGATGGCTACACCTTC. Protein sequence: CATSRGQGIEEDGYTF.

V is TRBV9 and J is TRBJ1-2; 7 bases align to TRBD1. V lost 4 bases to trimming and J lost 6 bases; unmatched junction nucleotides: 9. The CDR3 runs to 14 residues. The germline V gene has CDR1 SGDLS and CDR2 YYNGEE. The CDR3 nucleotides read TGTGCCAGCAGCCCAACTACAGGGGTTAATGGCTACACCTTC. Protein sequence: CASSPTTGVNGYTF.

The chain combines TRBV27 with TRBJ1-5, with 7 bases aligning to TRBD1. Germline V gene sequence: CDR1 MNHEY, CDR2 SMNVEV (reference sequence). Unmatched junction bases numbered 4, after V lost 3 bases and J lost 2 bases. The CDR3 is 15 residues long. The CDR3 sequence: CASSFGTAGNQPQHF. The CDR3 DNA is TGTGCCAGCAGTTTTGGGACAGCTGGCAATCAGCCCCAGCATTTT.

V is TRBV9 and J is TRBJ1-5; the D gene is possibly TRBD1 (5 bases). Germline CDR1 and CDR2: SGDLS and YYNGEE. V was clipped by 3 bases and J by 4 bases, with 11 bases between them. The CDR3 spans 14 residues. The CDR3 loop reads CASSAGTGNQPQHF. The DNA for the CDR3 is TGTGCCAGCAGCGCCGGGACGGGGAATCAGCCCCAGCATTTT.

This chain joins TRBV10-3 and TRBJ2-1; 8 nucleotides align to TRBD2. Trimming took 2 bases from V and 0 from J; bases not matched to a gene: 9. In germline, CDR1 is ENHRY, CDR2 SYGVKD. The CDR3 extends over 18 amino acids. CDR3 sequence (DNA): TGTGCCATCAGTGAGGAGGGCCTAGCGGGTAGCTCCTACAATGAGCAGTTCTTC. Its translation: CAISEEGLAGSSYNEQFF.

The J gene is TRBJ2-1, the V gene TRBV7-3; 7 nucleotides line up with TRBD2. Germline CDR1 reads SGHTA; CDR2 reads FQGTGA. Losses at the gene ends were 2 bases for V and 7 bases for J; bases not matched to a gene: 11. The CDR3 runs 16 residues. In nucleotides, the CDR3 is TGTGCCAGCAGCTTATACGGCTACGGGGGGATGAATGAGCAGTTCTTC. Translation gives CASSLYGYGGMNEQFF.

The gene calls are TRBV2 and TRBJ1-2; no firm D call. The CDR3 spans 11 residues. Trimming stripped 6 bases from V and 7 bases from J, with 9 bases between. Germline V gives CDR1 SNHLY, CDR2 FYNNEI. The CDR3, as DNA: TGTGCCAGCAGGATCCGCGGTGGCTACACCTTC. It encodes CASRIRGGYTF.

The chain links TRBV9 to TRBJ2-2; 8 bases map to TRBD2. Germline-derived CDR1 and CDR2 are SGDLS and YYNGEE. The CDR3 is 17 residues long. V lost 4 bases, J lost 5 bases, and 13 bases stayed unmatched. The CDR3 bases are TGTGCCAGCAGCCCAGCGACTAGCGCGCTTTGGACCGGGGAGCTGTTTTTT. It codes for CASSPATSALWTGELFF.

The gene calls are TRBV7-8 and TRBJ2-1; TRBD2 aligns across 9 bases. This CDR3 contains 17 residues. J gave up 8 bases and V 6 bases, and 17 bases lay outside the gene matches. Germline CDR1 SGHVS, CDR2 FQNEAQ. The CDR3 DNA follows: TGTGCCAGCAGTCCTTACTCGCGGGCTAGCGGGGAGGATGAGCAGTTCTTC. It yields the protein CASSPYSRASGEDEQFF. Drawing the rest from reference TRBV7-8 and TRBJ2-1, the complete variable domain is GAGVSQSPRYKVAKRGQDVALRCDPISGHVSLFWYQQALGQGPEFLTYFQNEAQLDKSGLPSDRFFAERPEGSVSTLKIQRTQQEDSAVYLCASSPYSRASGEDEQFFGPGTRLTVL.

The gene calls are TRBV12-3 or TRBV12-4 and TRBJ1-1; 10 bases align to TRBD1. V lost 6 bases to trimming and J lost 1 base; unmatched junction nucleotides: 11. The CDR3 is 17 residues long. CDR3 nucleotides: TGTGCCAGCAGCAAGGTCCCGGGACAGGGGAAGAACACTGAAGCTTTCTTT. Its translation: CASSKVPGQGKNTEAFF.

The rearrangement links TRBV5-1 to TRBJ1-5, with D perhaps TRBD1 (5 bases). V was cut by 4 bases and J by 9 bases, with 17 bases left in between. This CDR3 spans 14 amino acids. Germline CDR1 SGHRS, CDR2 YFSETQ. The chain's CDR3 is CASSARGLGTPQHF. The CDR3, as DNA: TGCGCCAGCAGCGCCCGGGGACTGGGTACGCCCCAGCATTTT. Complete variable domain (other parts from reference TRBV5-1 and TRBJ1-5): KAGVTQTPRYLIKTRGQQVTLSCSPISGHRSVSWYQQTPGQGLQFLFEYFSETQRNKGNFPGRFSGRQFSNSRSEMNVSTLELGDSALYLCASSARGLGTPQHFGDGTRLSIL.